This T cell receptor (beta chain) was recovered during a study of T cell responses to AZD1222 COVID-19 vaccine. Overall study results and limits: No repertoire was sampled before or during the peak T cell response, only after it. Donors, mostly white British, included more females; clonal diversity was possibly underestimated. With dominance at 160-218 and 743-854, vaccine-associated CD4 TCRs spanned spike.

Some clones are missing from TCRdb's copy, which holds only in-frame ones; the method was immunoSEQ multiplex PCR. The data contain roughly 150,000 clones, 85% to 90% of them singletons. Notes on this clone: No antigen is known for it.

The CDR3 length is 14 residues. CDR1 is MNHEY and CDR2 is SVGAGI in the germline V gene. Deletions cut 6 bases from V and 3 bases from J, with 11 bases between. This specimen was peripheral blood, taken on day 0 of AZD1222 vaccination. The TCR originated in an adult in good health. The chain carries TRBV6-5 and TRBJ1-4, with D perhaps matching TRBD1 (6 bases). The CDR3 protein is CASSKRTANEKLFF. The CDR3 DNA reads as TGTGCCAGCAGCAAACGGACAGCTAATGAAAAACTGTTTTTT.